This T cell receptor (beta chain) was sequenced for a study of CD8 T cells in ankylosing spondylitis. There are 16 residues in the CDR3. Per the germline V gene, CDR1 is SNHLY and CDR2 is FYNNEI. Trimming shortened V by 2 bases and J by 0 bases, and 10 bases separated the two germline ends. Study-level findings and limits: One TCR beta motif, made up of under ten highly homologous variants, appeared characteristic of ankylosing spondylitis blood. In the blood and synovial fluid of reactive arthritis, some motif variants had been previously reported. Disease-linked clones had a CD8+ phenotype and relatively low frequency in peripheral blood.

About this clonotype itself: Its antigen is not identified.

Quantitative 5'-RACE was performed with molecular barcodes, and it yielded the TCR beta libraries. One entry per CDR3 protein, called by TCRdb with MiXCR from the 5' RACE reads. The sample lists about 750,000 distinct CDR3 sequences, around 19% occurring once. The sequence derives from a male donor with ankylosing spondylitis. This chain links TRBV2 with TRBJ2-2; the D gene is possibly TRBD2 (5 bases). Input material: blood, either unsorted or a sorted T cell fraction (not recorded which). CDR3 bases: TGTGCCAGCAGTGAAACGGAAGCGGCGAACACCGGGGAGCTGTTTTTT. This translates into CASSETEAANTGELFF.